This entry concerns a single T cell receptor (beta chain). The data belong to a study of cytomegalovirus exposure and HLA in healthy donors. A multiplex PCR was run with 60 Vbeta primers and 13 Jbeta primers. The table came from immunoSEQ multiplex PCR; TCRdb's copy has only in-frame clones and leaves some out. The table has about 200,000 clones, approximately 86% seen once. CDR1 MGHRA and CDR2 YSYEKL come from the germline V gene. This CDR3 contains 13 residues. V was pared by 4 bases and J by 5 bases, with 4 bases of the junction left unmatched. The chain joins TRBV4-1 to TRBJ2-5, with TRBD1 identical over 7 bases. What was sequenced was PBMCs. This TCR was sampled from a woman aged 30 to 39 in good health and CMV-seronegative. CDR3 DNA: TGCGCCAGCAGCCGACTGACAGGGGAGACCCAGTACTTC. This sequence encodes CASSRLTGETQYF.